This entry lists 30 T cell receptor beta chains sequenced from one sample in a study of T cell responses to AZD1222 COVID-19 vaccine. Some clones are missing from TCRdb's copy, which holds only in-frame ones; the method was immunoSEQ multiplex PCR. Of around 140,000 clones listed, more than 90% are singletons. The input for sequencing was peripheral blood, taken 28 days after the second AZD1222 dose. These receptors were taken from an adult who received the AZD1222 COVID-19 vaccine.

The chain carries TRBV30 and TRBJ2-1, with D perhaps matching TRBD2 (5 bases). Germline V lookup: CDR1 GTSNPN, CDR2 SVGIG (reference sequence). V lost 0 bases and J 5 bases, leaving 14 bases between the germline ends. This CDR3 has 15 amino acids. The CDR3 sequence is CAWSVWRQMNNEQFF. The DNA for the CDR3 is TGTGCCTGGAGTGTATGGAGGCAGATGAACAATGAGCAGTTCTTC.

The V call is TRBV24-1, the J call TRBJ2-5; 8 bases agree with TRBD1. This CDR3 has 17 residues. V shed 3 bases, J shed 2 bases, and the junction held 10 bases outside the gene matches. Germline V gene sequence: CDR1 KGHDR, CDR2 SFDVKD. CDR3 in DNA: TGTGCCACCAGTGATCCTCCGGGACAGGAACCACAAGAGACCCAGTACTTC. Encoded protein: CATSDPPGQEPQETQYF.

This chain connects TRBV7-8 to TRBJ2-2, with D unresolved. The CDR3 is 13 amino acids. From germline, CDR1 is SGHVS and CDR2 FQNEAQ. The V end lost 0 bases, the J end lost 6 bases, and 5 bases lay between the germline ends. As DNA, the CDR3 is TGTGCCAGCAGCTTAGCCTGGGCCGGGGAGCTGTTTTTT. Translation gives CASSLAWAGELFF.

The chain has TRBV9 and TRBJ1-3; D gene uncertain. The CDR3 runs 15 residues. The germline gives CDR1 SGDLS, CDR2 YYNGEE. Trimming pared 0 bases from V and 0 bases from J, leaving 7 bases between. CDR3 sequence: CASSVGHLSGNTIYF. As DNA, the CDR3 is TGTGCCAGCAGCGTAGGGCACCTCTCTGGAAACACCATATATTTT.

The rearrangement uses TRBV23-1 and TRBJ2-4; D is possibly TRBD2 (7 bases). TRBV23-1 is an ORF for which the function is uncertain. The CDR3 is 16 residues long. V was cut by 2 bases and J by 3 bases, with 14 bases left in between. This CDR3 is CASSQIGGARKNIQYF. CDR3 DNA sequence: TGCGCCAGCAGTCAAATAGGGGGGGCGCGCAAAAACATTCAGTACTTC.

The gene calls are TRBV5-8 and TRBJ1-1; D possibly corresponds to TRBD1 (5 bases). Germline-derived CDR1 and CDR2 are SGHTS and YDEGEE. The CDR3 consists of 15 residues. Trimming shortened V by 0 bases and J by 4 bases, and 13 bases separated the two germline ends. DNA of the CDR3: TGTGCCAGCAGCTTGGGGGCGGGGGGTATCACTGAAGCTTTCTTT. As protein: CASSLGAGGITEAFF.

The chain joins TRBV19 to TRBJ2-1; no clear D. CDR1 is LNHDA and CDR2 is SQIVND in the germline V gene (reference sequence). Trimming took off 1 base at V and 8 bases at J, with 15 bases between the two ends. There are 15 residues in the CDR3. Here the CDR3 DNA reads TGTGCCAGTAGTATAGGGGCCCAGCCCGGCTATGAGCAGTTCTTC. Translated: CASSIGAQPGYEQFF.

This clone was detected only once. Here the CDR3 DNA reads TGTGCCAGCAGCTTGGCTCCATCCCCAGATACGCAGTATTTT. Its translation: CASSLAPSPDTQYF. This chain uses TRBV5-8 with TRBJ2-3, with unresolved D. This CDR3 is 14 amino acids long. From germline, CDR1 is SGHTS and CDR2 YDEGEE. V lost 0 bases and J lost 4, with 9 bases in between.

This clone appeared once. The rearrangement uses TRBV7-2 and TRBJ2-5; tentatively, D is TRBD1 or TRBD2 (5 bases each). The germline V gene encodes CDR1 SGHTA and CDR2 FQGNSA. V shed 5 bases and J shed 2 bases, with 15 bases lying between them. The CDR3 is 15 residues long. The CDR3 reads CASSEPGRLQETQYF. The CDR3 DNA follows: TGTGCCAGCAGCGAACCGGGACGTCTACAAGAGACCCAGTACTTC.

The gene calls are TRBV19 and TRBJ2-1, with TRBD2 matching over 9 bases. Germline trimming cut 0 bases from V and 4 bases from J; bases unmatched to any gene: 4. Germline loops: CDR1 LNHDA, CDR2 SQIVND (reference sequence). The CDR3 is 16 residues long. CDR3 sequence reads: CASSIDLAGLYNEQFF. DNA of the CDR3: TGTGCCAGTAGTATAGACCTAGCGGGACTTTACAATGAGCAGTTCTTC.

The chain carries TRBV29-1 and TRBJ2-7, with 11 nucleotides matching TRBD1. Germline V CDR1 and CDR2: SQVTM, ANQGSEA. The CDR3 runs 14 residues. Unmatched junction bases numbered 3, after V lost 3 bases and J lost 2 bases. This CDR3 is CSVEAGQGAYEQYF. Written as DNA, the CDR3 is TGCAGCGTTGAGGCGGGACAGGGGGCCTACGAGCAGTACTTC.

In its sample, this clone was seen once. The J gene is TRBJ2-3, the V gene TRBV30, with a possible D match to TRBD2 (5 bases). Germline V gives CDR1 GTSNPN, CDR2 SVGIG (reference sequence). This CDR3 region has 10 residues. The ends were cut back, 8 bases at V and 8 bases at J, with 11 bases in the middle. CDR3 amino acids: CAGGLSTQYF. The CDR3 DNA reads as TGTGCCGGAGGCCTGAGTACGCAGTATTTT.

The CDR3 bases are TGTGCCAGCAGCCCCCCGGCGGGATCAGAGCAGTTCTTC. Translation: CASSPPAGSEQFF. The V and J genes are TRBV3-1 (or the pseudogene TRBV3-2) and TRBJ2-1, with a tentative D call TRBD2 (6 bases). This CDR3 has 13 amino acids. CDR1 and CDR2 from the germline V gene are LGHDT and YNNKEL (reference sequence). The V and J ends lost 4 bases and 10 bases respectively, with 14 bases between them.

The chain couples TRBV24-1 to TRBJ2-5, with D perhaps TRBD1 or TRBD2 (5 bases each). This CDR3 comprises 13 residues. Germline CDR1 reads KGHDR; CDR2 reads SFDVKD. V was clipped by 4 bases and J by 5 bases, with 10 bases between them. CDR3 nucleotide sequence: TGTGCCACCAGTGACTCGGGGCGGGAGACCCAGTACTTC. Encoded protein: CATSDSGRETQYF.

This chain links TRBV11-2 with TRBJ1-2; TRBD1 matches at 7 bases. Trimming removed 4 bases from V and 3 bases from J; junction bases left unmatched: 2. CDR3 length: 13 residues. Per germline, CDR1 SGHAT and CDR2 FQNNGV. For the CDR3, the DNA is TGTGCCAGCAGCTCAGGGACAGACTATGGCTACACCTTC. This codes for CASSSGTDYGYTF.

The genes are TRBV10-1 and TRBJ1-1; 11 bases match TRBD1. The junction had 4 bases not matched to a gene; V was cut back by 8 bases and J by 2 bases. The CDR3 runs 14 residues. Germline loops: CDR1 WNHNN, CDR2 SYGVQD (reference sequence). The CDR3 spells CASDRTGGNTEAFF. DNA of the CDR3: TGCGCCAGCGACCGGACAGGGGGCAACACTGAAGCTTTCTTT.

The rearrangement links TRBV9 to TRBJ1-6, with D uncertain. Germline V gene sequence: CDR1 SGDLS, CDR2 YYNGEE. The CDR3 totals 16 residues. Trimming took off 4 bases at V and 0 bases at J, with 11 bases between the two ends. CDR3 loop: CASSKRESSYNSPLHF. The CDR3 coding sequence is TGTGCCAGCAGCAAGAGGGAGAGCTCCTATAATTCACCCCTCCACTTT.

The chain joins TRBV6-5 to TRBJ1-5; tentative D call: TRBD1 (6 bases). This CDR3 contains 14 residues. In germline, CDR1 is MNHEY, CDR2 SVGAGI. V was trimmed by 7 bases and J by 3 bases, leaving 13 bases between them. The chain's CDR3 is CASTPGQSNQPQHF. The CDR3 DNA reads as TGTGCCAGCACACCTGGACAGTCCAATCAGCCCCAGCATTTT.

This chain connects TRBV7-8 to TRBJ1-2, with unresolved D. The CDR3 is 13 residues long. Trimming removed 3 bases at V and 8 bases at J, with 13 bases between. The germline V gene encodes CDR1 SGHVS and CDR2 FQNEAQ. The CDR3 DNA reads TGTGCCAGCAGCTTTAGTAGTTTGGTGGGCTACACCTTC. Translated, it gives CASSFSSLVGYTF.

The V and J genes are TRBV7-2 and TRBJ2-3; possible D gene TRBD2, 6 bases. V was clipped by 5 bases and J by 4 bases, with 22 bases between them. This CDR3 is 17 amino acids long. Germline V lookup: CDR1 SGHTA, CDR2 FQGNSA. Written as DNA, the CDR3 is TGTGCCAGCAGCCTGGGTTTGGGAGCGGGTTCCGCAGATACGCAGTATTTT. This encodes CASSLGLGAGSADTQYF.

This CDR3 reads CASSFTGTSGRRFF. In DNA, the CDR3 is TGTGCCAGCAGCTTTACCGGGACTAGCGGGAGAAGGTTCTTC. The genes are TRBV5-6 and TRBJ2-1; 14 bases are a match to TRBD2. The CDR3 extends over 14 amino acids. Germline CDR1 is SGHDT and CDR2 is YYEEEE. V shed 2 bases, J shed 15 bases, and the junction held 7 bases outside the gene matches.

This sequence joins TRBV30 and TRBJ1-2; D unresolved. The CDR3 sequence is 13 residues long. Trimming stripped 4 bases from V and 3 bases from J, with 12 bases between. CDR1 and CDR2 from the germline V gene are GTSNPN and SVGIG (reference sequence). The CDR3 sequence is CAWIRRADYGYTF. The DNA for the CDR3 is TGTGCCTGGATTAGAAGGGCAGACTATGGCTACACCTTC.

This clone was detected only once. V and J are TRBV7-3 and TRBJ1-1; D may be TRBD1 (6 bases). The CDR3 has 13 residues. V lost 5 bases, J lost 8 bases, and 15 bases lay in between. The germline gives CDR1 SGHTA, CDR2 FQGTGA. The CDR3 region has the DNA TGTGCCAGCAGCCCTACGACAGGCGCCGAAGCTTTCTTT. Protein product: CASSPTTGAEAFF.

V and J are TRBV4-1 and TRBJ1-3; TRBD1 agrees at 8 bases. Germline V lookup: CDR1 MGHRA, CDR2 YSYEKL. This CDR3 spans 15 amino acids. V dropped 2 bases and J dropped 5; count of bases not matched to a gene: 5. CDR3 region: CASSQPTGVRNTIYF. The DNA for the CDR3 is TGCGCCAGCAGCCAACCGACAGGGGTGCGAAACACCATATATTTT.

The gene calls are TRBV11-3 and TRBJ2-2; no reliable D call. CDR3 length equals 14 residues. CDR1 SGHNT and CDR2 YENEEA come from the germline V gene. V gave up 2 bases and J gave up 5 bases, with 9 bases separating them. In nucleotides, the CDR3 is TGTGCCAGCAGCTTATTTGGGGAAACCGGGGAGCTGTTTTTT. It is translated as CASSLFGETGELFF.

V is TRBV18 and J is TRBJ1-5; 9 nucleotides match TRBD1. The length of the CDR3 is 16 residues. V lost 3 bases, J lost 4 bases, and 7 bases stayed unmatched. Germline V gene sequence: CDR1 KGHSH, CDR2 LQKENI. The CDR3, as DNA: TGTGCCAGCTCACCGGGGACAGGGAGGATTAATCAGCCCCAGCATTTT. Translated: CASSPGTGRINQPQHF.

The chain combines TRBV30 with TRBJ1-1; the match to TRBD1 covers 7 bases. Germline V gene lookup returns CDR1 GTSNPN and CDR2 SVGIG (reference sequence). This CDR3 has 14 amino acids. Trimming at V came to 3 bases and at J to 5 bases, leaving 9 bases not matched to a gene. The CDR3 DNA sequence: TGTGCCTGGAGCGCGACAGGGTTCGGGACTGAAGCTTTCTTT. It yields the protein CAWSATGFGTEAFF.

The chain has TRBV3-1 (or the pseudogene TRBV3-2) and TRBJ1-1; D is undetermined. The CDR3 has 13 amino acids. CDR1 LGHDT and CDR2 YNNKEL come from the germline V gene (reference sequence). V dropped 1 base and J dropped 4 bases, with 7 bases sitting between them. The CDR3 DNA reads TGTGCCAGCAGCCAAGGCCGGAGCACTGAAGCTTTCTTT. It specifies CASSQGRSTEAFF.

The rearrangement joins TRBV20-1 to TRBJ2-7, with 9 nucleotides matching TRBD2. The length of the CDR3 is 13 residues. Germline CDR1 and CDR2: DFQATT and SNEGSKA (reference sequence). J was trimmed by 0 bases and V by 3 bases; bases with no gene match: 0. The CDR3 reads CSASSGSSYEQYV. In DNA form, the CDR3 reads TGCAGTGCTAGTAGCGGGAGCTCCTACGAGCAGTACGTC.

The chain combines TRBV4-1 with TRBJ1-6; TRBD1 matches at 7 bases. V was clipped by 4 bases and J by 7 bases; unmatched bases: 10. CDR3 length equals 16 residues. Germline V gene sequence: CDR1 MGHRA, CDR2 YSYEKL. The CDR3 protein is CASSPVTGQANSPLHF. CDR3 coding DNA: TGCGCCAGCAGCCCCGTGACAGGGCAAGCCAATTCACCCCTCCACTTT.